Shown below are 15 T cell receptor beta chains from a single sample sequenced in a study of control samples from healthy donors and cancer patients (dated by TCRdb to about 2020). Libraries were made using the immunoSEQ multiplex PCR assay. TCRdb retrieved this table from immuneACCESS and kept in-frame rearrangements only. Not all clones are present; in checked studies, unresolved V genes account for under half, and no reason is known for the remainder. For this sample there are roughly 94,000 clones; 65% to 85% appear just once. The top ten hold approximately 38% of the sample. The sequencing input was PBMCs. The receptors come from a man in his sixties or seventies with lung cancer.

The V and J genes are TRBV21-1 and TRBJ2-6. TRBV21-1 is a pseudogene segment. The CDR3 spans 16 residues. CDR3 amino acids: CASSNGEASGANVLTF. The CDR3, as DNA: TGTGCCAGCAGCAACGGCGAAGCTTCTGGGGCCAACGTCCTGACTTTC.

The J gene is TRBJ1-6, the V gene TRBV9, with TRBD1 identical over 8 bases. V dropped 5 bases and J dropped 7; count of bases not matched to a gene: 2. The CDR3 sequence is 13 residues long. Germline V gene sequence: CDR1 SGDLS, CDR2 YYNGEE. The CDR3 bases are TGTGCCAGCAGGGGGACAGGCAATTCACCCCTCCACTTT. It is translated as CASRGTGNSPLHF. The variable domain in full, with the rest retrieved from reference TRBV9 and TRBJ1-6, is DSGVTQTPKHLITATGQRVTLRCSPRSGDLSVYWYQQSLDQGLQFLIQYYNGEERAKGNILERFSAQQFPDLHSELNLSSLELGDSALYFCASRGTGNSPLHFGNGTRLTVT.

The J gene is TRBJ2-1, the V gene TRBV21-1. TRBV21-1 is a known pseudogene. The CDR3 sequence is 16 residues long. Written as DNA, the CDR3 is TGTGCCAGCGCCCCCCGGGACGGGACCCTGTGGAATGAGCAGTTCTTC. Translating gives CASAPRDGTLWNEQFF.

The chain's CDR3 is CASTIYSYEQYF. The CDR3 DNA is TGTGCCAGCACCATTTATTCCTACGAGCAGTACTTC. V is TRBV2 and J is TRBJ2-7; no clear D gene. The germline V gene has CDR1 SNHLY and CDR2 FYNNEI. The CDR3 contains 12 residues. V was pared by 7 bases and J by 1 base, with 8 bases between.

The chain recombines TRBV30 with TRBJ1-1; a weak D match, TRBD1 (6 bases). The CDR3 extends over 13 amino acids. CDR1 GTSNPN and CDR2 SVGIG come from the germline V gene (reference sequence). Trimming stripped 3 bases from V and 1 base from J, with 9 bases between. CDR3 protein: CAWRGQWNTEAFF. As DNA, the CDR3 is TGTGCCTGGAGAGGACAGTGGAACACTGAAGCTTTCTTT. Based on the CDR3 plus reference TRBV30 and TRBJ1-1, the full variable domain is SQTIHQWPATLVQPVGSPLSLECTVEGTSNPNLYWYRQAAGRGLQLLFYSVGIGQISSEVPQNLSASRPQDRQFILSSKKLLLSDSGFYLCAWRGQWNTEAFFGQGTRLTVV.

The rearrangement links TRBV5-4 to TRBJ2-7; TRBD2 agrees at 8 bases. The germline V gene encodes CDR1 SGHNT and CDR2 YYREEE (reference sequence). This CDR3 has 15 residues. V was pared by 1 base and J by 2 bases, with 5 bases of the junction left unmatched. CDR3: CASSLTSGLTYEQYF. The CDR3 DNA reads TGTGCCAGCAGCTTGACTAGCGGTCTGACCTACGAGCAGTACTTC.

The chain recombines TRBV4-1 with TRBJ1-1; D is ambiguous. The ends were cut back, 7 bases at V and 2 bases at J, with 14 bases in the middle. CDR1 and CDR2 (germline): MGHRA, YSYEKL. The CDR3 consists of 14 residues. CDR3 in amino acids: CASTESTDNTEAFF. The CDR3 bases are TGCGCCAGCACCGAGTCTACAGACAACACTGAAGCTTTCTTT.

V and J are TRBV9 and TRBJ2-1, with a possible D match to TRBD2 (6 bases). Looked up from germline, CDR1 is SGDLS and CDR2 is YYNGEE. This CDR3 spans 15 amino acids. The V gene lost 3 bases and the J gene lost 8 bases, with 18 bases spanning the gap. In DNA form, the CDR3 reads TGTGCCAGCAGCGGCCGGGACTCCTCCTTGTATGAGCAGTTCTTC. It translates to CASSGRDSSLYEQFF.

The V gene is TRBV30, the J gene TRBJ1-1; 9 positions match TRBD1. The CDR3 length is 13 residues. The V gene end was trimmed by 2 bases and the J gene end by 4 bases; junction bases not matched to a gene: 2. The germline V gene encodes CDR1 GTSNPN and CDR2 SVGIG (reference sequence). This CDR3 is CAWSPTGGTEAFF. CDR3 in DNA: TGTGCCTGGAGTCCGACAGGGGGCACTGAAGCTTTCTTT.

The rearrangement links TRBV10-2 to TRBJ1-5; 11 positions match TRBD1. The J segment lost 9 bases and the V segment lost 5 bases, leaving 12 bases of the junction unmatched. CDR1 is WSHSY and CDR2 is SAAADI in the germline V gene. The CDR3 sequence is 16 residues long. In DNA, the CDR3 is TGCGCCAGCAGTCACGGACAGGGGGCCCTCGGTGCGCCCCAGCATTTT. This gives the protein CASSHGQGALGAPQHF.

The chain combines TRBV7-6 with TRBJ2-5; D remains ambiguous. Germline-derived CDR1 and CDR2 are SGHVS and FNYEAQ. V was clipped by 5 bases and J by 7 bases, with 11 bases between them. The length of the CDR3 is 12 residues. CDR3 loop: CASSEDLGTQYF. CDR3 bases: TGTGCCAGCAGCGAAGACCTGGGGACCCAGTACTTC.

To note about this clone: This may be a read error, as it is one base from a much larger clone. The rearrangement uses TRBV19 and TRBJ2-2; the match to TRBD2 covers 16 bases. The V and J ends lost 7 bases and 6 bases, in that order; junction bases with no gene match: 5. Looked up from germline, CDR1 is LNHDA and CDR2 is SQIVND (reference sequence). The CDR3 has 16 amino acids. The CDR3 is CASKTGLAGGSGELFF. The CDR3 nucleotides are TGTGCCAGTAAAACGGGACTAGCGGGGGGGTCCGGGGAGCTGTTTTTT.

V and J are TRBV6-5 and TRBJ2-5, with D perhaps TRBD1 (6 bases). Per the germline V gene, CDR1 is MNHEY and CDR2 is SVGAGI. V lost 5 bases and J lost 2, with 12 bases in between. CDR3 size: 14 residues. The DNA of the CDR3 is TGTGCCAGCAGTCAGACAGGAGATCAAGAGACCCAGTACTTC. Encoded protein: CASSQTGDQETQYF.

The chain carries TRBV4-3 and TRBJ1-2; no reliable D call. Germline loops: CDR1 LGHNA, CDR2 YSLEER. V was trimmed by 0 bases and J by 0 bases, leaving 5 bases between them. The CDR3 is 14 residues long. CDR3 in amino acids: CASSQDWANYGYTF. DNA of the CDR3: TGCGCCAGCAGCCAAGATTGGGCTAACTATGGCTACACCTTC.

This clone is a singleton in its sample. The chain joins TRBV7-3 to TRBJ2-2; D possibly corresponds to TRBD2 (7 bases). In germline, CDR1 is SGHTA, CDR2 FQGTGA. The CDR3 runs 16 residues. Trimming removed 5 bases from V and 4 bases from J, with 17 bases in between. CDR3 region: CASSATGGPGTGELFF. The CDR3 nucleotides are TGTGCCAGCAGCGCCACGGGGGGCCCGGGCACCGGGGAGCTGTTTTTT. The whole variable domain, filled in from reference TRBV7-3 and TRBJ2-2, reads GAGVSQTPSNKVTEKGKYVELRCDPISGHTALYWYRQSLGQGPEFLIYFQGTGAADDSGLPNDRFFAVRPEGSVSTLKIQRTERGDSAVYLCASSATGGPGTGELFFGEGSRLTVL.